This T cell receptor beta chain was identified in a study of blood T cells in healthy people across ages. Germline CDR1 is ENHRY and CDR2 is SYGVKD. The CDR3 is 16 residues long. Drawn from each donor were approximately 10 milliliters of peripheral blood. Isolation yielded PBMCs, at least 7 million per sample, in every case. General study findings and limits: Roughly linear age-related decline in beta diversity appeared, significant by age about 40.

With a J-beta primer mix and a sample-barcoded 5' primer, a second PCR ran about 7 to 11 cycles. MiXCR was run by TCRdb on the 5' RACE reads, yielding one entry per CDR3 protein. The sample records some 930,000 distinct CDR3 sequences, just under 30% being singletons. Concerning this clonotype itself: The antigen remains unidentified. A much bigger clone sits one base away, suggesting this may be a read error.

These same data were also listed under a study on T cells of mothers and their children. From that study: A few mothers and their six children, all healthy Caucasians, donated.

Sequencing input: blood. This clonotype was obtained from a woman in her thirties or forties in good health. The chain carries TRBV10-3 and TRBJ2-1; 10 bases fit TRBD1. This CDR3 is CAISDSRDRGYNGQFF. The CDR3 bases are TGTGCCATCAGTGATTCCCGGGACAGGGGATACAATGGGCAGTTCTTC.